What follows describes a single T cell receptor (beta chain). The data belong to a study of blood T cell repertoires in COVID-19. Background on the study: There were acute and convalescent COVID-19 samples, and they came from the United States, Italy and Spain. PBMCs, B-cell-depleted T cells, or T cells provided the cDNA or gDNA that made up the material.

In the study's own analysis: It was from reference gene primer amplification that nucleated cell counts were estimated. Using immunoSEQ multiplex PCR, the repertoire was profiled, and TCRdb retains in-frame clones only, with some absent. V and J calls plus clone size are reproduced from that table; the DNA served to infer D and trimming. The sample has tens of thousands of clones; 80% to 90% are singletons. Per the germline V gene, CDR1 is SGHAT and CDR2 is FQNNGV. The CDR3 contains 15 residues. V lost 1 base and J lost 5; bases outside the gene matches: 7. The TCR was taken from a human donor in a cohort sampled during active COVID-19. Sequencing was done on a sample of peripheral blood. The chain is built from TRBV11-2 and TRBJ2-5, with 7 bases that match TRBD1. The CDR3: CASSLGRGLGETQYF. The CDR3 DNA follows: TGTGCCAGCAGCTTAGGAAGGGGGCTGGGGGAGACCCAGTACTTC.